Sequencing of this T cell receptor (beta chain) was carried out in a study of blood T cell repertoires in COVID-19. Study information: Samples taken during acute and convalescent COVID-19 were collected in the United States, Italy and Spain.

Study processing details: Estimates of nucleated cell counts were drawn from the amplification of reference gene primers. Generated by immunoSEQ multiplex PCR, the TCRdb table keeps only in-frame clones and is missing some. V, J and clone size reflect that table, while D and trimming were determined from the DNA. This table holds under 250,000 clones, 70% to 90% found once. Trimming took off 5 bases at V and 5 bases at J, with 24 bases between the two ends. The CDR3 loop spans 17 amino acids. Germline CDR1 reads LNHNV; CDR2 reads YYDKDF (reference sequence). Recruits, aged roughly 18 to 90 years, lived in around 24 US areas. Symptom resolution, clearance, or two negative PCRs marked donors in Cohort 3 as recovered.

This TCR was sampled from a man under 40 who had recovered from COVID-19. This sequence joins TRBV15 and TRBJ2-5, with a possible D match to TRBD2 (6 bases). Specimen: PBMCs or T cells enriched from blood (not recorded which). CDR3 DNA sequence: TGTGCCACCAGCCCCCGGGGGAGCGCCCGCACGGGGGAGACCCAGTACTTC. Translated, it gives CATSPRGSARTGETQYF.